This record looks at one T cell receptor (beta chain) sequence and its context. Antigen unknown. The sample is drawn from a study of long-term antiretroviral therapy in people with HIV. Overall study findings and caveats: Repertoires with HIV possessed tighter CDR3 length spans than those of controls.

Germline CDR1 is SGHDN and CDR2 is FVKESK. Trimming took 1 base from V and 0 from J, leaving 15 bases between them. The CDR3 consists of 17 residues. This was the immunoSEQ v3.0 assay at survey level. Sequencing was designed to cover 40,000-50,000 T-cell genomes in each sample. Measured with immunoSEQ multiplex PCR; TCRdb has only the in-frame clones, and not every one. The data hold 25,000 to 35,000 clones, with 90% to 95% observed a single time. This TCR was sampled from a man between 18 and 29 years old with HIV. The chain is built from TRBV14 and TRBJ1-1, with D tentatively TRBD1 (6 bases). The input for sequencing was unsorted PBMCs, taken 3.1 years after starting antiretroviral therapy. The CDR3 coding sequence is TGTGCCAGCAGCCAAGGGCGGGGGCGAGTAATGAACACTGAAGCTTTCTTT. Encoded protein: CASSQGRGRVMNTEAFF.